A selection of T cell receptor beta chains follows, all from one sample in a study of PD-1 blockade in classical Hodgkin lymphoma. Repertoires were generated with immunoSEQ multiplex PCR, while TCRdb's copy carries only in-frame clones and drops some. Counted here are 40,000 to 50,000 clones, roughly two thirds occurring once; the ten biggest clones make up roughly 3%. The sequences come from peripheral blood mononuclear cells (PBMCs), collected before the fourth cycle of nivolumab. These receptors were collected from a human donor with classical Hodgkin lymphoma. Both conserved end residues are part of each CDR3. A D gene is named only where the DNA matches it firmly. A row's size may be missing; if present it is once, few, many or a size class.

abundance,v_gene,len,j_gene,d_gene,CDR3nt,CDR3aa
NA,TRBV4-1,15,TRBJ1-4,TRBD1,TGCGCCAGCAGCCAAGTGGGGGACAGCATGGAAAAACTGTTTTTT,CASSQVGDSMEKLFF
NA,TRBV18,14,TRBJ2-5,TRBD1,TGTGCCAGCTCACCCCTCCCGGACAGGGACTCCCAGTACTTC,CASSPLPDRDSQYF
NA,TRBV9,15,TRBJ2-3,NA,TGTGCCAGCAGCGTAGGTGGGGCTGGTACAGATACGCAGTATTTT,CASSVGGAGTDTQYF
NA,TRBV19,15,TRBJ2-5,NA,TGTGCCAGTAGTATAGATGGACGAACGGGAGAGACCCAGTACTTC,CASSIDGRTGETQYF
NA,TRBV6-5,13,TRBJ1-1,TRBD1,TGTGCCAGCAGTATGCAGGGGGACACTGAAGCTTTCTTT,CASSMQGDTEAFF
NA,TRBV6-5,14,TRBJ1-4,TRBD1,TGTGCCAGCTCGTCCAGGGGGCAAAATGAAAAACTGTTTTTT,CASSSRGQNEKLFF
NA,TRBV29-1,11,TRBJ2-7,TRBD1,TGCAGCGTTGGGGACAGGGAGAAGCAGTACTTC,CSVGDREKQYF
few,TRBV10-3,14,TRBJ1-1,NA,TGTGCCATCAGCTCGGGCGGTGGGAACACTGAAGCTTTCTTT,CAISSGGGNTEAFF
NA,TRBV7-9,13,TRBJ1-1,NA,TGTGCCAGCAGCCCCCCGGGAGGGGCGCACGCTTTCTTT,CASSPPGGAHAFF
once,TRBV9,17,TRBJ2-7,NA,TGTGCCAGCAGCGTAGCCAGGCGACAGGGACTTACCTACGAGCAGTACTTC,CASSVARRQGLTYEQYF
NA,TRBV5-4,14,TRBJ1-3,NA,TGTGCCAGCAGCTTGGTTGGGGTAGGAAACACCATATATTTT,CASSLVGVGNTIYF
NA,TRBV7-3,14,TRBJ2-7,TRBD1,TGTGCCAGCAGCCCAGGGGGCGGGATCTACGAGCAGTACTTC,CASSPGGGIYEQYF
few,TRBV5-5,15,TRBJ2-7,NA,TGTGCCAGCAGCTTGTCAAGCGTGTTATCCTACGAGCAGTACTTC,CASSLSSVLSYEQYF
many,TRBV7-9,17,TRBJ1-4,NA,TGTGCCAGCAGCTTAGAAGGGGTCGGGATTTTAGGGGAAAAACTGTTTTTT,CASSLEGVGILGEKLFF